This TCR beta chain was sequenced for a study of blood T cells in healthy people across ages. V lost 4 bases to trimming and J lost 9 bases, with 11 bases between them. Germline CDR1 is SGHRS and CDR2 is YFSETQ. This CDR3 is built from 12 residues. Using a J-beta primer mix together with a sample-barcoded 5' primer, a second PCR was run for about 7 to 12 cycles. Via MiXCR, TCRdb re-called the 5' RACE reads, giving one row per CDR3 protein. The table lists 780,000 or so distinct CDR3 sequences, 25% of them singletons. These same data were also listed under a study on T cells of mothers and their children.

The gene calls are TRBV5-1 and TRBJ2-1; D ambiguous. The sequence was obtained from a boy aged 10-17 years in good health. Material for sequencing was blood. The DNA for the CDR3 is TGCGCCAGCAGCGGTTTTGAGATTGAGCAGTTCTTC. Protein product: CASSGFEIEQFF.